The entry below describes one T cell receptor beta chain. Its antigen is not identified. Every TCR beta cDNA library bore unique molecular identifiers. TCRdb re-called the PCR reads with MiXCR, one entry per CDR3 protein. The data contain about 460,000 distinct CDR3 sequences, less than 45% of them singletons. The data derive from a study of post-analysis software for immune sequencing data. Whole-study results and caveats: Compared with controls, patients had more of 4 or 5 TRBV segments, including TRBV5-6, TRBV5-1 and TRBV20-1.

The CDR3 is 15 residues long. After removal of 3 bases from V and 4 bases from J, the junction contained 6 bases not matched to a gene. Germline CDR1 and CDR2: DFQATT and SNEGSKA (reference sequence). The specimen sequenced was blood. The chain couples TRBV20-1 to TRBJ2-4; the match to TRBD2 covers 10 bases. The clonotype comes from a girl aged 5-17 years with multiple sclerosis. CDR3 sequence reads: CSARGLAIKKNIQYF. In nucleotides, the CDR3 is TGCAGTGCTAGGGGACTAGCGATTAAAAAAAACATTCAGTACTTC.